What follows is one T cell receptor (beta chain) and its context. This clonotype has only a few counts. This receptor's antigen is unknown. No much larger clone is present one base from it, and per-base qualities are unavailable. The CDR3 goes from the cysteine to the phenylalanine over 16 residues. Here the CDR3 DNA is all that survives: 48 bases in frame from base 1. According to the germline V gene, CDR1 reads MDHEN and CDR2 reads SYDVKM. After removal of 5 bases from V and 5 bases from J, the junction retains 12 bases not matched to a gene. Bone marrow was sampled from every patient at the time of active disease. Ficoll-Hypaque density gradient centrifugation was used to isolate bone marrow mononuclear cells. To remove myeloma plasma cells, the cells were labeled with CD138 magnetic microbeads on a MACS separator, and CD138-negative cells were then collected by negative selection. The purity of the isolated cells was checked by flow cytometry with CD138 antibodies on an Attune NxT. TRIzol reagent was used to extract total RNA, and a NanoDrop spectrophotometer was used to quantify the extracted RNA. For each patient, paired RNA-seq and IR-seq were run on the CD138-negative bone marrow sample from that patient.

The Immunoverse kit was used to build TCR libraries from about 430 ng RNA, with molecular barcoded adaptors covering alpha/delta and beta/gamma chains. TCR library preparation used the same RNA that went into transcriptome sequencing. Sequencing of the TCR libraries was done on an Illumina HiSeq 4000 with 2 x 150 cycles. Under the source paper's analysis protocol: With MiXCR, TCR reads were aligned to human V, D, J and C references and assembled into CDR3 clonotypes, with quality filtering and error correction included. The tcR package in R was used to analyze clonotype counts and gene usage diversity. Raw mapping reads were checked after the RNA-seq reads had been mapped by STAR aligner version 2.5.3a onto the human GRCh37 genome. IR-seq fastq files were randomly downsampled with Seqtk 1.3 to test the effect of sequencing depth on detected clonotypes. TCRdb reanalyzed the raw reads on its own, using fastp at Q25 for trimming and MiXCR for clone calling, and kept in-frame beta chains. Rows matching on CDR3 protein sequence are summarized as one entry with the most common DNA and genes. The V and J calls shown here were made by TCRdb, not taken from the authors' results. Across this sample there are 85,000 or so distinct CDR3 sequences, with 10% to 15% seen only once. About 15% of the sample belongs to the ten largest clones.

These data belong to a study of read filtering for tumor transcriptome and immune sequencing (TCRdb year 2020). With respect to the entire study: The cohort consisted of about 18 male and over eleven female patients, with a mean age of about 66 years and an age range of about 40 to 90. TCR repertoires obtained by targeted immune repertoire sequencing and by bulk whole-transcriptome sequencing performed on the same bone marrow samples were compared. As a main aim, a read-filtering strategy for immune repertoire data was addressed, with the specific question being whether clonotypes supported by a single read should be removed. By revised international staging, roughly 8 patients were R-ISS I, approximately 15 were R-ISS II and about seven were R-ISS III. Per sample, about 3.5 to 11 million TCR-region mapped reads were obtained with IR-seq, compared with only roughly 80 to 1273 with RNA-seq. After DNase treatment, whole-transcriptome libraries were prepared with the TruSeq RNA Access Library Prep Kit.

The paper's findings and limits, for the study overall: Single-read clonotypes made up roughly four fifths of clonotypes but roughly 3.5% of total reads in IR-seq, and 70% to 75% of clonotypes and approximately 48% of reads in RNA-seq. The sorted CD138-negative fraction was composed of a mixed bone marrow immune population rather than of purified T cells. IR-seq captured clonotypes at much higher depth and more reliably than RNA-seq, and smaller IR-seq throughput sufficed to identify most shared clonotypes. When single-read clonotypes were removed, the proportions of shared clonotypes in IR-seq and RNA-seq correlated more strongly.

Material: a population of CD138-negative cells sorted from bone marrow. The cell subset or site label for this specimen denotes: bone marrow mononuclear cells depleted of CD138+ plasma/myeloma cells by negative magnetic selection. Recombination linked TRBV28 to TRBJ2-1; 7 junctional bases match TRBD2. This TCR was sampled from a donor at least 40 years old with multiple myeloma. In nucleotides, the sequence is TGTGCCAGCAGTCCCGCAGGAGCGGGAATGCACAATGAGCAGTTCTTC. The resulting protein is CASSPAGAGMHNEQFF.